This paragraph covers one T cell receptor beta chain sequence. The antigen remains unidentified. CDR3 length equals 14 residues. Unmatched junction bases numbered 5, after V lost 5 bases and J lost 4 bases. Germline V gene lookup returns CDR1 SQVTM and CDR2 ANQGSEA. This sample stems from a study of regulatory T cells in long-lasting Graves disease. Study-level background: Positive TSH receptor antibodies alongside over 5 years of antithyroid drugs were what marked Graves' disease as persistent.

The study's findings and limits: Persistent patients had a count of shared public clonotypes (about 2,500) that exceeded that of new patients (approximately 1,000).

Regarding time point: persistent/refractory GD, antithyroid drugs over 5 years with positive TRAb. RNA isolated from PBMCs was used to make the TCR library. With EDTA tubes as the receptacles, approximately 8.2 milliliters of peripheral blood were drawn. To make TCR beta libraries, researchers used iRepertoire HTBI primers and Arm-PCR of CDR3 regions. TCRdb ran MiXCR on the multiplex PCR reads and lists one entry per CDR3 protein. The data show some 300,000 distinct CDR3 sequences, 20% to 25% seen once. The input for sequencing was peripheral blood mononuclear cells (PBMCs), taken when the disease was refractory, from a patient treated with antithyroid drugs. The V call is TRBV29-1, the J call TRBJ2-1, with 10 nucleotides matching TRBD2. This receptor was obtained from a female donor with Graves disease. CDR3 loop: CSVTSLAGYNEQFF. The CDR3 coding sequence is TGCAGCGTTACATCACTAGCGGGGTACAATGAGCAGTTCTTC.